The sequence of this T cell receptor (beta chain) was determined in a study of cytomegalovirus exposure and HLA in healthy donors. Study-wide points: Altogether, 150 to 200 TCR beta chains were recorded as cytomegalovirus-associated. Earlier analysis looked at TCR beta V segments, and most were productive about 90% or about 30% of the time. DRB1 showed the most TCR associations and HLA-C the fewest in a later analysis, as rates varied by HLA locus.

Amplification used 60 Vbeta primers and 13 Jbeta primers. Profiling relied on immunoSEQ multiplex PCR, and the TCRdb table lists in-frame clones only, not all of them. This sample has about 190,000 clones, with approximately 78% found just once. Germline CDR1 MNHEY, CDR2 SVGAGI. The ends were cut back, 2 bases at V and 6 bases at J, with 11 bases in the middle. This CDR3 is built from 14 residues. Details on this clone: What it binds is not known.

This sequence joins TRBV6-5 and TRBJ1-5; tentatively, D is TRBD1 (5 bases). The TCR originated in a woman aged 18-30 years in good health and CMV-seronegative. The sequencing input was PBMCs. The CDR3 nucleotides read TGTGCCAGCAGTTACGGTCAGGGCGGTCAGCCCCAGCATTTT. Translating gives CASSYGQGGQPQHF.